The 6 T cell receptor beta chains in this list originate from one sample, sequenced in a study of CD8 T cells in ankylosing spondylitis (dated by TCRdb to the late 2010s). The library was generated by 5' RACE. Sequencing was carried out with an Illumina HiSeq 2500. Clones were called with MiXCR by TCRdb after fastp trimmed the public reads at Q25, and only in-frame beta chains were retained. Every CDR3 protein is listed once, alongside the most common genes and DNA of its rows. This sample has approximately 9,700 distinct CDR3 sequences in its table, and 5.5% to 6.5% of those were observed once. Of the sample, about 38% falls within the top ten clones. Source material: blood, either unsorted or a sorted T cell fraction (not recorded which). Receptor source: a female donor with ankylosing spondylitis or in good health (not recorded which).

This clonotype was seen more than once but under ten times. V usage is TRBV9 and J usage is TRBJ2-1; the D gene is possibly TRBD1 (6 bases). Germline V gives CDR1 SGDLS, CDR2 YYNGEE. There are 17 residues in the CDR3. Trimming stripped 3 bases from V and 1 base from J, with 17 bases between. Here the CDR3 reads CASSAPGETLSYNEQFF. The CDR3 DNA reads TGTGCCAGCAGCGCCCCAGGGGAAACCTTGTCCTACAATGAGCAGTTCTTC.

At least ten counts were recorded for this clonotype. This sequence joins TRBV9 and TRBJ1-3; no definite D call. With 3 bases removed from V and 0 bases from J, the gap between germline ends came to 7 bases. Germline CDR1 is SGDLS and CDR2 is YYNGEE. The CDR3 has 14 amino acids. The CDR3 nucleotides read TGTGCCAGCAGCGGTGTTGCCTCTGGAAACACCATATATTTT. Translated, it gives CASSGVASGNTIYF. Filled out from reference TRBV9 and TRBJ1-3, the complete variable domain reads DSGVTQTPKHLITATGQRVTLRCSPRSGDLSVYWYQQSLDQGLQFLIQYYNGEERAKGNILERFSAQQFPDLHSELNLSSLELGDSALYFCASSGVASGNTIYFGEGSWLTVV.

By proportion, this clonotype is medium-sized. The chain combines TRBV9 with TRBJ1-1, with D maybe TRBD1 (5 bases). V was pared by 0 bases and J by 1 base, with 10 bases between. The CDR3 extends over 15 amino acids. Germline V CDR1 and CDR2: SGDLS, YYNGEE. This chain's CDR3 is CASSVDGGTNTEAFF. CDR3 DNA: TGTGCCAGCAGCGTAGATGGAGGGACGAACACTGAAGCTTTCTTT.

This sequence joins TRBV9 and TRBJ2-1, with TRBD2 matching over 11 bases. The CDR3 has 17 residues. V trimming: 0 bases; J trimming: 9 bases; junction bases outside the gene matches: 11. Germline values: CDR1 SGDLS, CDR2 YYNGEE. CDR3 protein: CASSVVGSGGAKGEQFF. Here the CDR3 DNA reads TGTGCCAGCAGCGTAGTTGGTAGCGGGGGGGCCAAGGGTGAGCAGTTCTTC. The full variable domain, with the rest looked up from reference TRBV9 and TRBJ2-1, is DSGVTQTPKHLITATGQRVTLRCSPRSGDLSVYWYQQSLDQGLQFLIQYYNGEERAKGNILERFSAQQFPDLHSELNLSSLELGDSALYFCASSVVGSGGAKGEQFFGPGTRLTVL.

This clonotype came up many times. CDR3 nucleotide sequence: TGTGCCAGCAGCCTAGCGGGTAGCACAGATACGCAGTATTTT. Translated, it gives CASSLAGSTDTQYF. The chain has TRBV9 and TRBJ2-3; 8 bases are a match to TRBD2. This CDR3 comprises 14 residues. V trimming: 4 bases; J trimming: 0 bases; junction bases outside the gene matches: 1. Looked up from germline, CDR1 is SGDLS and CDR2 is YYNGEE.

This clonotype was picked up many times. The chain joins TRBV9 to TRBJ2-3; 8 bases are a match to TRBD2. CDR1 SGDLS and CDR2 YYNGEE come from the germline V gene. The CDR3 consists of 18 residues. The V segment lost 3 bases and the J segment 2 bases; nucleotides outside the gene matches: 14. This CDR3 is CASSGSTSGGGSTDTQYF. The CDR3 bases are TGTGCCAGCAGCGGATCGACTTCGGGGGGGGGGTCCACAGATACGCAGTATTTT.